This T cell receptor (beta chain) was captured in a study of blood T cell repertoires in COVID-19. Study overall: Collection of acute and convalescent COVID-19 samples took place in the United States, Italy and Spain. PBMCs, B-cell-depleted T cells, or T cells provided the cDNA or gDNA that made up the material.

Germline-derived CDR1 and CDR2 are MNHEY and SVGAGI. The V segment lost 7 bases and the J segment 5 bases; nucleotides outside the gene matches: 7. This CDR3 region has 14 residues. The protocol was immunoSEQ multiplex PCR, while the TCRdb copy is restricted to in-frame clones and leaves out a portion. This table has 180,000 or so clones, approximately 85% appearing once. The clonotype was recovered from a woman older than 75 with acute or convalescent COVID-19. The sequenced sample was peripheral blood. The chain has TRBV6-5 and TRBJ2-3, with 9 nucleotides matching TRBD2. This CDR3 is CASNAGGLGDTQYF. CDR3 nucleotide sequence: TGTGCCAGCAATGCGGGAGGGCTAGGAGATACGCAGTATTTT.